The source of this TCR beta chain is a study of blood T cell repertoires in COVID-19. Turning to the study itself: Some COVID-19 samples were acute and others convalescent; all came from the United States, Italy and Spain. Sources were T cells, B-cell-depleted T cells, or PBMCs; the material itself was cDNA or gDNA.

In the original analysis: Reference gene primer amplification yielded estimated nucleated cell counts. TCRdb's copy holds only in-frame clones and misses some; the assay was immunoSEQ multiplex PCR. That table supplies the V and J calls and clone size; D and trimming were determined from the DNA. The top ten clones hold 20% of a sample with approximately 130,000 clones, about four fifths of them seen once. With 1 base removed from V and 0 bases from J, the gap between germline ends came to 12 bases. CDR3 size: 16 residues. CDR1 LNHDA and CDR2 SQIVND come from the germline V gene (reference sequence).

The material sequenced was peripheral blood. The receptor was isolated from a man older than 75 with acute or convalescent COVID-19. The chain has TRBV19 and TRBJ1-2; D gene ambiguous. CDR3 sequence reads: CASSIASPGTNYGYTF. The DNA for the CDR3 is TGTGCCAGTAGTATAGCATCCCCGGGAACTAACTATGGCTACACCTTC.